Presented here are 14 T cell receptor beta chains from one specimen sequenced in a study of Graves' ophthalmopathy and Graves' hyperthyroidism. For repertoire sequencing, the TCR beta CDR3 regions were amplified from RNA transcripts. Second-round multiplex PCR came after first-round RT-PCR with HTBI primers. Each CDR3 protein gets one entry after TCRdb re-called the multiplex PCR reads with MiXCR. Of about 1.1 million distinct CDR3 sequences listed, about two fifths were seen once; the top ten hold roughly 10%. The specimen sequenced was peripheral blood or thyroid tissue (not recorded which). Receptors were obtained from an adult man with Graves' hyperthyroidism.

The chain combines TRBV19 with TRBJ1-4; 9 nucleotides match TRBD1. CDR1 LNHDA and CDR2 SQIVND come from the germline V gene (reference sequence). CDR3 size: 15 residues. The trim removed 0 bases at V and 8 bases at J, leaving 4 bases unmatched. CDR3 nucleotides: TGTGCCAGTAGTATAGAACGGACAGGGGACGAAAAACTGTTTTTT. Translating gives CASSIERTGDEKLFF.

Details on this clonotype: The junction departs from germline at one end; a sequencing error may be responsible. The chain links TRBV10-2 to TRBJ2-7, with 11 bases aligning to TRBD1. CDR1 and CDR2 from the germline V gene are WSHSY and SAAADI. CDR3 length: 15 residues. CDR3 sequence: CASSPPRTGGNEQYF. The CDR3 DNA sequence: TGTGCCAGCAGCCCCCCCAGGACAGGGGGCAACGAGCAGTACTTC.

This clonotype has just a few counts. The rearrangement uses TRBV6-1 and TRBJ2-7; 8 bases map to TRBD1. Germline V CDR1 and CDR2: MNHNS, SASEGT. The CDR3 runs to 18 residues. With 9 bases clipped from V and 2 bases from J, the junction kept 21 bases outside the gene matches. The CDR3: CARALRDRTNPIAYEQYF. The DNA of the CDR3 is TGTGCCAGAGCCCTCCGGGACAGGACAAACCCCATAGCCTACGAGCAGTACTTC.

The chain carries TRBV14 and TRBJ1-6; weak D call: TRBD1 (5 bases). Trimming took 1 base from V and 10 from J, leaving 14 bases between them. This CDR3 has 15 amino acids. The germline V gene has CDR1 SGHDN and CDR2 FVKESK. CDR3 bases: TGTGCCAGCAGCCAAGTAGGAGGGGTACACTCACCCCTCCACTTT. It yields the protein CASSQVGGVHSPLHF. The variable domain in full, with the rest retrieved from reference TRBV14 and TRBJ1-6, is EAGVTQFPSHSVIEKGQTVTLRCDPISGHDNLYWYRRVMGKEIKFLLHFVKESKQDESGMPNNRFLAERTGGTYSTLKVQPAELEDSGVYFCASSQVGGVHSPLHFGNGTRLTVT.

In regard to this clonotype: The junction differs from germline at one of its ends, possibly a read error. The CDR3: CASSGTFF. DNA of the CDR3: TGCGCCAGCAGCGGGACTTTTTTT. The chain recombines TRBV10-2 with TRBJ1-1, with a possible D match to TRBD1 (5 bases). Germline-derived CDR1 and CDR2 are WSHSY and SAAADI. The CDR3 spans 8 residues.

This clonotype was seen ten or more times. This sequence joins TRBV15 and TRBJ2-3; D tentatively reads TRBD1 or TRBD2 (5 bases each). The germline V and J ends were trimmed by 9 bases and 6 bases, with 19 bases remaining between them. The germline V gene encodes CDR1 LNHNV and CDR2 YYDKDF (reference sequence). The CDR3 totals 14 residues. CDR3 sequence reads: CATGTARLSDTQYF. CDR3 in DNA: TGTGCCACTGGGACGGCCCGACTATCGGATACGCAGTATTTT.

This clonotype was observed a handful of times. The J gene is TRBJ2-5, the V gene TRBV7-9; TRBD2 might be the D (5 bases). This CDR3 has 14 residues. V was shortened by 2 bases and J by 3 bases, with 10 bases between the two germline ends. Germline V gene lookup returns CDR1 SEHNR and CDR2 FQNEAQ (reference sequence). CDR3 DNA sequence: TGTGCCAGCAGCTTAAACGACGGGGAAGAGACCCAGTACTTC. Its translation: CASSLNDGEETQYF.

The chain has TRBV29-1 and TRBJ2-7, with D possibly TRBD1 on 5 matching bases. Per the germline V gene, CDR1 is SQVTM and CDR2 is ANQGSEA. The germline V and J ends were trimmed by 2 bases and 12 bases, with 8 bases remaining between them. This CDR3 spans 9 amino acids. The CDR3 sequence: CSVERGTYF. CDR3 nucleotide sequence: TGCAGCGTTGAAAGGGGCACGTACTTC.

As for this clonotype: One junction end disagrees with the germline gene, perhaps due to a read error. The chain links TRBV10-2 to TRBJ2-7; TRBD2 is a possible D gene (6 bases). The CDR3 has 17 residues. The germline V gene encodes CDR1 WSHSY and CDR2 SAAADI. The CDR3 region has the DNA TGTGCCAGCAGTTACTCACCGGGAATAGCGGCAAGAGGGGAGCAGTACTTC. This translates into CASSYSPGIAARGEQYF.

This clonotype has ten or more counts. The V and J genes are TRBV25-1 and TRBJ1-3, with 9 bases fitting TRBD1. Germline trimming cut 6 bases from V and 4 bases from J; bases unmatched to any gene: 1. The CDR3 is made up of 13 amino acids. Germline V gene lookup returns CDR1 MGHDK and CDR2 SYGVNS. The CDR3 sequence: CASSGTGGNTIYF. CDR3 DNA: TGTGCCAGCAGCGGGACAGGGGGAAACACCATATATTTT.

This clonotype was recorded at least ten times. V is TRBV7-7 and J is TRBJ1-4; D call uncertain. The CDR3 sequence is 13 residues long. V was trimmed by 5 bases and J by 7 bases, leaving 11 bases between them. Germline V gene sequence: CDR1 SSHAT, CDR2 FNYEAQ (reference sequence). The DNA for the CDR3 is TGTGCCAGCAGCAGGGAGAGAGGTGAAAAACTGTTTTTT. This translates into CASSRERGEKLFF. Variable domain in full (rest from reference TRBV7-7 and TRBJ1-4): GAGVSQSPRYKVTKRGQDVTLRCDPISSHATLYWYQQALGQGPEFLTYFNYEAQPDKSGLPSDRFSAERPEGSISTLTIQRTEQRDSAMYRCASSRERGEKLFFGSGTQLSVL.

In DNA form, the CDR3 reads TGCAGTTACGCGGGGGCAGCTGAAGCTTTCTTT. Translated, it gives CSYAGAAEAFF. The chain employs TRBV20-1 and TRBJ1-1; TRBD1 is a possible D gene (6 bases). CDR1 is DFQATT and CDR2 is SNEGSKA in the germline V gene (reference sequence). The CDR3 has 11 residues. V was pared by 8 bases and J by 6 bases, with 13 bases between.

The genes are TRBV7-9 and TRBJ2-5; D is perhaps TRBD1 (5 bases). Germline V lookup: CDR1 SEHNR, CDR2 FQNEAQ (reference sequence). CDR3 length: 14 residues. V was shortened by 8 bases and J by 5 bases, with 18 bases between the two germline ends. CDR3 sequence: CASAVTGARETQYF. CDR3 bases: TGTGCCAGCGCCGTGACTGGGGCTCGGGAGACCCAGTACTTC.

This chain joins TRBV20-1 and TRBJ2-5; 7 nucleotides align to TRBD1. The CDR3 loop spans 14 amino acids. The germline CDR1 and CDR2 sequences are DFQATT and SNEGSKA (reference sequence). Trimming took 5 bases from V and 4 from J; bases not matched to a gene: 10. As DNA, the CDR3 is TGCAGTGCTCGTTACAGGGGACGGAGAGAGACCCAGTACTTC. Translating it yields CSARYRGRRETQYF.